These 8 T cell receptor beta chains originate from one sample sequenced in a study of control samples from healthy donors and cancer patients. Some clones are missing from TCRdb's copy, which holds only in-frame ones; the method was immunoSEQ multiplex PCR. Of some 120,000 clones listed, over 85% were seen once; the top ten hold 2.6%. What was sequenced was blood. These receptors were taken from a man younger than 40 in good health.

This clone was seen only once. The junction differs from germline at one of its ends, possibly a read error. This chain joins TRBV27 and TRBJ1-2, with TRBD1 identical over 8 bases. This CDR3 spans 13 amino acids. In germline, CDR1 is MNHEY, CDR2 SMNVEV (reference sequence). CDR3 protein: CASSSTGAGGYTF. CDR3 in DNA: TGTGCCAGTAGTTCGACAGGGGCGGGGGGCTACACCTTC.

The chain links TRBV2 to TRBJ2-3; possibly TRBD1 for D (5 bases). Germline V CDR1 and CDR2: SNHLY, FYNNEI. V lost 1 base, J lost 6 bases, and 17 bases lay in between. This CDR3 comprises 16 residues. The DNA for the CDR3 is TGTGCCAGCAGTGAAGGCCCAGGGCATGACGCTGATACGCAGTATTTT. Its protein product is CASSEGPGHDADTQYF.

The chain links TRBV6-4 to TRBJ2-1; D uncertain. Germline CDR1 is MRHNA and CDR2 is SNTAGT. V was clipped by 3 bases and J by 13 bases, with 16 bases between them. CDR3 length equals 13 residues. In DNA form, the CDR3 reads TGTGCCAGCAGTGAACCCAGATCTAGTTCCCAGTTCTTC. Encoded protein: CASSEPRSSSQFF.

The genes are TRBV19 and TRBJ1-5; D unclear. Trimming stripped 4 bases from V and 2 bases from J, with 12 bases between. The CDR3 loop spans 15 amino acids. The germline gives CDR1 LNHDA, CDR2 SQIVND (reference sequence). CDR3 protein: CASSTPFTGNQPQHF. In nucleotides, the CDR3 is TGTGCCAGTAGTACCCCCTTTACGGGCAATCAGCCCCAGCATTTT.

J is TRBJ1-4 and V is TRBV27, with D possibly being TRBD1 (5 bases). Trimming shortened V by 5 bases and J by 7 bases, and 17 bases separated the two germline ends. The CDR3 runs to 15 residues. Germline lookup yields CDR1 MNHEY and CDR2 SMNVEV (reference sequence). The DNA for the CDR3 is TGTGCCAGCAGTCCTGGGGGAGGAGGTCGTGAAAAACTGTTTTTT. As protein: CASSPGGGGREKLFF.

The rearrangement uses TRBV6-4 and TRBJ1-1; D gene uncertain. V dropped 5 bases and J dropped 4 bases, with 11 bases sitting between them. The CDR3 has 13 amino acids. The germline V gene encodes CDR1 MRHNA and CDR2 SNTAGT. The CDR3 nucleotides read TGTGCCAGCAGTCGAGGGCGGGGCACTGAAGCTTTCTTT. Protein sequence: CASSRGRGTEAFF.

The V call is TRBV10-2, the J call TRBJ2-1, with TRBD2 identical over 9 bases. Germline V lookup: CDR1 WSHSY, CDR2 SAAADI. J lost 4 bases, V lost 3 bases, and 13 bases had no gene match. The CDR3 is 18 amino acids. CDR3 nucleotides: TGCGCCAGCAGTGATGGGGTAGCGGGGGAGAGTCTGTACAATGAGCAGTTCTTC. Its protein product is CASSDGVAGESLYNEQFF.

The DNA of the CDR3 is TGTGCCAGCAGCTTAGGTGCCGCTGATAATTCACCCCTCCACTTT. Translated, it gives CASSLGAADNSPLHF. This rearrangement joins TRBV7-9 to TRBJ1-6; D not resolved. V shed 1 base and J shed 5 bases, with 9 bases lying between them. The CDR3 is 15 amino acids. From germline, CDR1 is SEHNR and CDR2 FQNEAQ (reference sequence).